The 19 T cell receptor beta chains listed next were all sequenced from one sample in a study of cytomegalovirus exposure and HLA in healthy donors. The PCR ran on 60 Vbeta and 13 Jbeta primers. The table came from immunoSEQ multiplex PCR; TCRdb's copy has only in-frame clones and leaves some out. This table has about 150,000 clones, around 80% appearing once. Sequenced material: PBMCs. The receptors here all came from a male donor in good health and CMV-seropositive.

The rearrangement joins TRBV9 to TRBJ1-1, with D possibly being TRBD1 (5 bases). V was clipped by 2 bases and J by 3 bases, with 11 bases between them. CDR1 is SGDLS, CDR2 YYNGEE, per germline. There are 14 residues in the CDR3. The CDR3 loop reads CASSVAGRDTEAFF. For the CDR3, the DNA is TGTGCCAGCAGCGTGGCAGGGAGGGACACTGAAGCTTTCTTT.

This chain joins TRBV19 and TRBJ2-3; 7 bases fit TRBD1. The CDR3 extends over 14 amino acids. Losses at the gene ends were 7 bases for V and 0 bases for J; bases not matched to a gene: 4. Germline V gene sequence: CDR1 LNHDA, CDR2 SQIVND (reference sequence). In DNA form, the CDR3 reads TGTGCCAGTAATAAGGACAGGAGCACAGATACGCAGTATTTT. Encoded protein: CASNKDRSTDTQYF.

This chain joins TRBV5-4 and TRBJ1-6; 7 bases are a match to TRBD1. Germline CDR1 reads SGHNT; CDR2 reads YYREEE (reference sequence). Trimming cost V 6 bases and J 3 bases; bases outside gene matches: 0. This CDR3 is 13 amino acids long. In DNA form, the CDR3 reads TGTGCCAGCAACAGGGGCTATAATTCACCCCTCCACTTT. It yields the protein CASNRGYNSPLHF. Complete variable domain (other parts from reference TRBV5-4 and TRBJ1-6): ETGVTQSPTHLIKTRGQQVTLRCSSQSGHNTVSWYQQALGQGPQFIFQYYREEENGRGNFPPRFSGLQFPNYSSELNVNALELDDSALYLCASNRGYNSPLHFGNGTRLTVT.

This chain joins TRBV7-2 and TRBJ1-5, with D possibly matching TRBD1 (5 bases). The CDR3 spans 18 residues. Trimming stripped 1 base from V and 3 bases from J, with 19 bases between. Germline CDR1 is SGHTA and CDR2 is FQGNSA. Written as DNA, the CDR3 is TGTGCCAGCAGCTTAGTATCGGTTGAACAGGCCTTCAATCAGCCCCAGCATTTT. Translation gives CASSLVSVEQAFNQPQHF.

The rearrangement links TRBV27 to TRBJ1-1; D remains ambiguous. Deletions cut 11 bases from V and 2 bases from J, with 9 bases between. CDR3 length: 11 residues. Germline V lookup: CDR1 MNHEY, CDR2 SMNVEV (reference sequence). CDR3 in amino acids: CAVRVNTEAFF. The DNA of the CDR3 is TGTGCCGTGCGGGTTAACACTGAAGCTTTCTTT.

The CDR3 here is CAIREARRGSEQYF. The CDR3 region has the DNA TGTGCCATCCGGGAGGCCAGGAGAGGCTCCGAGCAGTACTTC. The chain carries TRBV10-3 and TRBJ2-7; 7 nucleotides line up with TRBD2. Per germline, CDR1 ENHRY and CDR2 SYGVKD. V dropped 8 bases and J dropped 6; count of bases not matched to a gene: 13. This CDR3 is built from 14 residues.

This chain joins TRBV5-6 and TRBJ2-3; 10 positions match TRBD2. The CDR3 sequence is 15 residues long. Per germline, CDR1 SGHDT and CDR2 YYEEEE. The V and J ends lost 4 bases and 3 bases, in that order; junction bases with no gene match: 5. CDR3 loop: CASSPGTSETDTQYF. CDR3 nucleotides: TGTGCCAGCAGCCCGGGGACTAGCGAGACAGATACGCAGTATTTT.

The chain joins TRBV28 to TRBJ1-2; perhaps TRBD1 as D (6 bases). Germline V gives CDR1 MDHEN, CDR2 SYDVKM. The ends were cut back, 7 bases at V and 4 bases at J, with 19 bases in the middle. This CDR3 is 15 amino acids long. The CDR3: CASTKGGDRGYGYTF. The DNA of the CDR3 is TGTGCCAGCACAAAAGGGGGGGATAGGGGCTATGGCTACACCTTC.

A few counts support this clone. The gene calls are TRBV19 and TRBJ2-2, with TRBD1 matching over 9 bases. Germline V gene sequence: CDR1 LNHDA, CDR2 SQIVND (reference sequence). This CDR3 has 14 amino acids. The J segment lost 6 bases and the V segment lost 7 bases, leaving 6 bases of the junction unmatched. DNA for the CDR3: TGTGCCAGTAAGCACAGGGGGCCGTCCGGGGAGCTGTTTTTT. The encoded protein is CASKHRGPSGELFF.

CDR3 nucleotide sequence: TGTGCCAGCGCCGACAGGCATGACTATGGCTACACCTTC. Translation: CASADRHDYGYTF. The V call is TRBV25-1, the J call TRBJ1-2; a weak D match, TRBD1 (6 bases). The CDR3 is 13 amino acids. Germline CDR1 MGHDK, CDR2 SYGVNS. V was shortened by 8 bases and J by 3 bases, with 13 bases between the two germline ends.

The chain uses TRBV5-5 and TRBJ2-3; 10 bases line up with TRBD1. This CDR3 is built from 15 residues. V trimming: 2 bases; J trimming: 11 bases; junction bases outside the gene matches: 11. Per germline, CDR1 SGHKS and CDR2 YYEKEE (reference sequence). The CDR3 DNA is TGTGCCAGCAGCTTCTGGGGACAGGGGACCGACATGCAGTATTTT. Its protein is CASSFWGQGTDMQYF.

The chain has TRBV23-1 and TRBJ2-7, with unresolved D. TRBV23-1 is an open reading frame, and its role is uncertain. V was clipped by 10 bases and J by 4 bases, with 5 bases between them. This CDR3 region has 9 residues. This CDR3 reads CATLYEQYF. The DNA of the CDR3 is TGCGCCACCCTATACGAGCAGTACTTC.

The chain couples TRBV9 to TRBJ2-7; perhaps TRBD1 as D (6 bases). The germline gives CDR1 SGDLS, CDR2 YYNGEE. V was cut by 2 bases and J by 2 bases, with 17 bases left in between. This CDR3 is 16 amino acids long. The CDR3 loop is CASSVGWDNPPYEQYF. CDR3 bases: TGTGCCAGCAGCGTGGGGTGGGACAACCCCCCCTACGAGCAGTACTTC.

This clone was counted only a few times. V gene TRBV28 combines with J gene TRBJ1-2, with 7 bases lining up with TRBD1. The trim removed 11 bases at V and 1 base at J, leaving 4 bases unmatched. In germline, CDR1 is MDHEN, CDR2 SYDVKM. The CDR3 loop spans 12 amino acids. The CDR3 DNA is TGTGCCTCCTGGGACAGTAACTATGGCTACACCTTC. Translation gives CASWDSNYGYTF.

The chain has TRBV7-8 and TRBJ2-6; 11 bases are a match to TRBD2. V was pared by 6 bases and J by 0 bases, with 7 bases of the junction left unmatched. Germline V gene sequence: CDR1 SGHVS, CDR2 FQNEAQ. The CDR3 runs to 18 residues. The CDR3, as DNA: TGTGCCAGCAGTCGGGGACTAGCGGTTCTCTCTGGGGCCAACGTCCTGACTTTC. Translation: CASSRGLAVLSGANVLTF.

This clone was counted between two and nine times. This sequence joins TRBV5-1 and TRBJ2-5; TRBD1 agrees at 9 bases. Per germline, CDR1 SGHRS and CDR2 YFSETQ. The CDR3 loop spans 16 amino acids. With V trimmed by 6 bases and J by 1 base, 10 bases remained unmatched. The CDR3 DNA follows: TGCGCCAGCAAAAAACAGGGGGCAATGTCCCAAGAGACCCAGTACTTC. Protein sequence: CASKKQGAMSQETQYF. Complete variable domain (other parts from reference TRBV5-1 and TRBJ2-5): KAGVTQTPRYLIKTRGQQVTLSCSPISGHRSVSWYQQTPGQGLQFLFEYFSETQRNKGNFPGRFSGRQFSNSRSEMNVSTLELGDSALYLCASKKQGAMSQETQYFGPGTRLLVL.

This chain connects TRBV15 to TRBJ1-6; TRBD1 is a possible D gene (5 bases). There are 15 residues in the CDR3. The germline V and J ends were trimmed by 11 bases and 9 bases, with 23 bases remaining between them. Germline lookup yields CDR1 LNHNV and CDR2 YYDKDF (reference sequence). As DNA, the CDR3 is TGTGCCTCCGCACCGGGGGGGTTGGGAACTTCACCCCTCCACTTT. This sequence encodes CASAPGGLGTSPLHF.

The rearrangement links TRBV4-2 to TRBJ2-1; 10 bases fit TRBD2. Trimming at V came to 4 bases and at J to 7 bases, leaving 13 bases not matched to a gene. Germline V gives CDR1 LGHNA, CDR2 YNFKEQ. The CDR3 spans 17 residues. The CDR3 DNA sequence: TGTGCCAGCAGCCGAGGGGGAGCTAGCGGGAGTCAGAATGAGCAGTTCTTC. Its translation is CASSRGGASGSQNEQFF.

The chain employs TRBV11-2 and TRBJ2-3; maybe TRBD1 (5 bases). V gave up 6 bases and J gave up 0 bases, with 13 bases separating them. In germline, CDR1 is SGHAT, CDR2 FQNNGV. CDR3 length: 15 amino acids. CDR3 region: CASSPTATSTDTQYF. The CDR3 DNA sequence: TGTGCCAGCAGTCCGACAGCAACTAGCACAGATACGCAGTATTTT.